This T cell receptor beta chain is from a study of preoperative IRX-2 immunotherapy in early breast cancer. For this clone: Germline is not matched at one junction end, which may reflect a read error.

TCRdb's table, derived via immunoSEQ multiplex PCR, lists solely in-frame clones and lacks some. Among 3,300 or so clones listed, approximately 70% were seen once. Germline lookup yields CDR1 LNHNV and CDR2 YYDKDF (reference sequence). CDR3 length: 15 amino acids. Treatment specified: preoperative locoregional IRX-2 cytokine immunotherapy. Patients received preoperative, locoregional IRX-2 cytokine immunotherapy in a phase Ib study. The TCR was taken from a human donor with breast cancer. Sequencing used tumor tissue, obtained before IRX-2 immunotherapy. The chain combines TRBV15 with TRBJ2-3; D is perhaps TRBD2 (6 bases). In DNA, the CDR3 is TGTGCCAGCAGCTTGGAGGGGACGGGCACAGATACGCAGTATTTT. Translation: CASSLEGTGTDTQYF.